This is a list of T cell receptor beta chains from one sample in a study of OX40 agonist ivuxolimab in advanced cancers. Some clones are missing from TCRdb's copy, which holds only in-frame ones; the method was immunoSEQ multiplex PCR. The sample records under 70,000 clones, approximately 83% being singletons. The sequences come from CD4+ or CD8+ T cells sorted from blood, collected in a trial of the OX40 agonist ivuxolimab. Receptors originate from an adult with an advanced solid tumor such as melanoma, head and neck, liver or kidney cancer. The CDR3 runs from the conserved cysteine through the conserved F or W. A D gene is named only where the DNA matches it firmly. Clone size, where shown, is once, few, many, or a class for clones that have expanded.

abundance: NA
v_gene: TRBV27
d_gene: TRBD1
j_gene: TRBJ2-7
CDR3nt: TGTGCCAGCATCCTAAGTTTGGGACAGGGTTTCCACGAGCAGTACTTC
CDR3aa: CASILSLGQGFHEQYF

abundance: NA
v_gene: TRBV6-1
d_gene: TRBD1
j_gene: TRBJ2-7
CDR3nt: TGTGCCAGCATTGGACAGGGCAACTACGAGCAGTACTTC
CDR3aa: CASIGQGNYEQYF

abundance: few
v_gene: TRBV10-2
d_gene: TRBD1
j_gene: TRBJ1-6
CDR3nt: TGCGCCAGCAGAAACAGGGGCTCACCCCTCCACTTT
CDR3aa: CASRNRGSPLHF

abundance: once
v_gene: TRBV19
d_gene: NA
j_gene: TRBJ2-7
CDR3nt: TGTGCCAGTAGTCAGACACCCTCCTACGAGCAGTACTTC
CDR3aa: CASSQTPSYEQYF

abundance: NA
v_gene: TRBV10-2
d_gene: NA
j_gene: TRBJ1-1
CDR3nt: TGCGCCAGCAGTGAGCCCGGGGGGGACACTGAAGCTTTCTTT
CDR3aa: CASSEPGGDTEAFF

abundance: NA
v_gene: TRBV2
d_gene: TRBD2
j_gene: TRBJ2-3
CDR3nt: TGTGCCAGCAGAAGACTAGCCACTAGCACAGATACGCAGTATTTT
CDR3aa: CASRRLATSTDTQYF

abundance: NA
v_gene: TRBV5-4
d_gene: NA
j_gene: TRBJ1-2
CDR3nt: TGTGCCAGCAGCTTGGAGGAGCTCTATGGCTACACCTTC
CDR3aa: CASSLEELYGYTF

abundance: NA
v_gene: TRBV18
d_gene: NA
j_gene: TRBJ2-7
CDR3nt: TGTGCCAGCTCCCCCACAGGGTTCGAGCAGTACTTC
CDR3aa: CASSPTGFEQYF

abundance: NA
v_gene: TRBV6-5
d_gene: NA
j_gene: TRBJ2-3
CDR3nt: TGTGCCAGCAGTTACAACAGGGGGGGGAGCACAGATACGCAGTATTTT
CDR3aa: CASSYNRGGSTDTQYF

abundance: NA
v_gene: TRBV27
d_gene: TRBD1
j_gene: TRBJ2-3
CDR3nt: TGTGCCAGCAGTTGGACAGGGCCAGATACGCAGTATTTT
CDR3aa: CASSWTGPDTQYF

abundance: NA
v_gene: TRBV7-9
d_gene: NA
j_gene: TRBJ2-7
CDR3nt: TGTGCCAGCAGCAAAGAGGTGGGTCCTAGCTCCTACGAGCAGTACTTC
CDR3aa: CASSKEVGPSSYEQYF

abundance: NA
v_gene: TRBV7-2
d_gene: TRBD1
j_gene: TRBJ1-1
CDR3nt: TGTGCCAGCAGCGTCAGGGGGCAGATAAACACTGAAGCTTTCTTT
CDR3aa: CASSVRGQINTEAFF

abundance: NA
v_gene: TRBV5-1
d_gene: NA
j_gene: TRBJ2-7
CDR3nt: TGCGCCAGCAGCCCCTTGAACCGGGGCCCCTACGAGCAGTACTTC
CDR3aa: CASSPLNRGPYEQYF

abundance: NA
v_gene: TRBV11-1
d_gene: NA
j_gene: TRBJ1-4
CDR3nt: TGTGCCAGCAGCCCCGCCGGGTTCGGGGATAATGAAAAACTGTTTTTT
CDR3aa: CASSPAGFGDNEKLFF

abundance: NA
v_gene: TRBV14
d_gene: NA
j_gene: TRBJ2-1
CDR3nt: TGTGCCAGCAGCCTAGACAGCTACAATGAGCAGTTCTTC
CDR3aa: CASSLDSYNEQFF

abundance: NA
v_gene: TRBV7-9
d_gene: NA
j_gene: TRBJ2-3
CDR3nt: TGTGCCAGCAGCTTATCTCCGGGTAGTGCGGATACGCAGTATTTT
CDR3aa: CASSLSPGSADTQYF

abundance: NA
v_gene: TRBV28
d_gene: NA
j_gene: TRBJ1-1
CDR3nt: TGTGCCAGCAGTTTACCCTTGTGGGGCTTGAACACTGAAGCTTTCTTT
CDR3aa: CASSLPLWGLNTEAFF

abundance: few
v_gene: TRBV27
d_gene: NA
j_gene: TRBJ2-7
CDR3nt: TGTGCCAGCAGTTTTAGGGGATCGGGCGAGCAGTACTTC
CDR3aa: CASSFRGSGEQYF